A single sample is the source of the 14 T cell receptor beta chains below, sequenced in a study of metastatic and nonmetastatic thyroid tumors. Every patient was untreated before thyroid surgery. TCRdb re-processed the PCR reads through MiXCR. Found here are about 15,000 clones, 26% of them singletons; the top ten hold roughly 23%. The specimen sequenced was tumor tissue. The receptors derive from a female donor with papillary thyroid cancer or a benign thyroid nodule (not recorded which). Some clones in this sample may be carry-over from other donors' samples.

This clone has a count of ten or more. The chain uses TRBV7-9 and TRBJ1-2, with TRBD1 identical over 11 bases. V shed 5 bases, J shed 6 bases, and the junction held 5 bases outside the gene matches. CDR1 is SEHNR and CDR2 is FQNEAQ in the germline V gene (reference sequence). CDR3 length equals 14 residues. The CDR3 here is CASSLDRGLNGYTF. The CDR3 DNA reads TGTGCCAGCAGCCTGGACAGGGGGCTAAATGGCTACACCTTC.

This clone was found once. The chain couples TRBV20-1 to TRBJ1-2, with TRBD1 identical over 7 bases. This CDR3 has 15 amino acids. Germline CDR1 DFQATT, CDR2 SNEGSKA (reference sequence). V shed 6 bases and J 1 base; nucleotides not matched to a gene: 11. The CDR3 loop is CSAKAVQGINYGYTF. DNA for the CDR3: TGCAGTGCCAAGGCGGTACAGGGGATTAACTATGGCTACACCTTC.

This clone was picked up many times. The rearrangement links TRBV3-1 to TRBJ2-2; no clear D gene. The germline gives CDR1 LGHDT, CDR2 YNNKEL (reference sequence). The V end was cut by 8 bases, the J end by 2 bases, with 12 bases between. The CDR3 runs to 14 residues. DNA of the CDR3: TGTGCCAGCTTTGGTAGCAGTAACACCGGGGAGCTGTTTTTT. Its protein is CASFGSSNTGELFF.

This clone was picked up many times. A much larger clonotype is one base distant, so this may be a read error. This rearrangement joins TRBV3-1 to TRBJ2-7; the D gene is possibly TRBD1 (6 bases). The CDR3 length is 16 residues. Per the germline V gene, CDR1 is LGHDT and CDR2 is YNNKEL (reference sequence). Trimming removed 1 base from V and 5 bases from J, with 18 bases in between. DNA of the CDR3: TGTGCCAGCAGCCAAGTAGATCGCGGCAGGGGTCACGAGCAGTACTTC. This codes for CASSQVDRGRGHEQYF.

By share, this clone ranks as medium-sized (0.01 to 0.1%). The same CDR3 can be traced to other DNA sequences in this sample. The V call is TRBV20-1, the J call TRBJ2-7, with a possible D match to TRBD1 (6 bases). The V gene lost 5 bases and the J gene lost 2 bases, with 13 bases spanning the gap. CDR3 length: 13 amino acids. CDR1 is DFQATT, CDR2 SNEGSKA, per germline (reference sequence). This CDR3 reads CSAGSKGAYEQYF. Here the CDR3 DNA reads TGCAGTGCTGGGTCGAAGGGGGCCTACGAGCAGTACTTC.

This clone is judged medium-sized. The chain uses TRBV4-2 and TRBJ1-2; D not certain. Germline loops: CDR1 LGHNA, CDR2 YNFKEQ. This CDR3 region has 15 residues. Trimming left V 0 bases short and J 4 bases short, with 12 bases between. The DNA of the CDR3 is TGTGCCAGCAGCCAAGACCCTGCATCTTTCTATGGCTACACCTTC. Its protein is CASSQDPASFYGYTF.

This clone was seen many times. Here the CDR3 DNA reads TGTGCCAGCAGCTTAAATACCCTCGGGGAGCTGTTTTTT. Translating it yields CASSLNTLGELFF. The chain links TRBV7-3 to TRBJ2-2; D gene unclear. CDR1 is SGHTA, CDR2 FQGTGA, per germline. The CDR3 is made up of 13 amino acids. V lost 1 base, J lost 7 bases, and 7 bases lay in between.

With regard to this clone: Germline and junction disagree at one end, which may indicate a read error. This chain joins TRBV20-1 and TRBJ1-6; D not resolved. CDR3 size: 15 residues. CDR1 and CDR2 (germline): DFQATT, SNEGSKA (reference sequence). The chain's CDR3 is CSAIWGSSYNSPLRF. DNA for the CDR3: TGCAGTGCTATTTGGGGAAGCTCCTATAATTCACCCCTCCGCTTT.

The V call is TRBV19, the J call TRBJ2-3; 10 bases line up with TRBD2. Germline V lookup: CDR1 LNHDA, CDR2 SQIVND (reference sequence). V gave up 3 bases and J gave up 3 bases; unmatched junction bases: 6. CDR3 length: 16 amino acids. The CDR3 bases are TGTGCCAGTAGTATCCTAGCGGGGGCTACAACAGATACGCAGTATTTT. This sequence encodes CASSILAGATTDTQYF.

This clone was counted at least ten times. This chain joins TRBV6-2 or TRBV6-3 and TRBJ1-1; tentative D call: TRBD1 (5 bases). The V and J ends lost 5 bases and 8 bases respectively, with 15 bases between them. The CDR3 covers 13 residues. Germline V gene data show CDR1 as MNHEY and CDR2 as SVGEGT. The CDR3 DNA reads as TGTGCCAGCAGTCGTGGGGCAGGGAGGGAAGCTTTCTTT. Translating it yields CASSRGAGREAFF.

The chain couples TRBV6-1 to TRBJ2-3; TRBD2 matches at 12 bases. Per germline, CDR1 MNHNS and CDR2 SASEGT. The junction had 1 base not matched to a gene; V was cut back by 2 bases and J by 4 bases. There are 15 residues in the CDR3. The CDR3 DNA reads TGTGCCAGCAGTGAACTAGCGGGAGGGCCAGATACGCAGTATTTT. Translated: CASSELAGGPDTQYF.

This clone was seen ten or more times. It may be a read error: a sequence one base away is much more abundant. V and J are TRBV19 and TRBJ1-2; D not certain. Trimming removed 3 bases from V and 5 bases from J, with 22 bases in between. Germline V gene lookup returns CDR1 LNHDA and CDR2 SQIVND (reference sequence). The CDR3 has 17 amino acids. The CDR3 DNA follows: TGTGCCAGTAGTATTTTCTTTTTCAGGACGGGCCCTTATGGCTACACCTTC. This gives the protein CASSIFFFRTGPYGYTF.

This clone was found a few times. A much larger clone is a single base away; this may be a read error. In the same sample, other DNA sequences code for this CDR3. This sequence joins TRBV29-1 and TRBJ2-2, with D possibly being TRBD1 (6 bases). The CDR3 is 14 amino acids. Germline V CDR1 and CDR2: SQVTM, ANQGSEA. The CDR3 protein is CSVEDRLNTGELFF. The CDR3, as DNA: TGCAGCGTTGAGGACAGACTTAACACAGGGGAGCTGTTTTTT.

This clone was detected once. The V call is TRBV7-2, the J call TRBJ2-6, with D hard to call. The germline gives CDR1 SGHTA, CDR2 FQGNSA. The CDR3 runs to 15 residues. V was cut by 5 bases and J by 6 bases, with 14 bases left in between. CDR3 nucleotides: TGTGCCAGCAGCCTCGGGCCCAATGAGGCCAACGTCCTGACTTTC. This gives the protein CASSLGPNEANVLTF.